This TCR beta chain was documented in a study of blood T cell repertoires in COVID-19 (dated by TCRdb to between 2020 and 2021). A note on the overall study: Samples from collaborators originated in the United States, Italy and Spain and spanned both the acute and convalescent phases of COVID-19. Where HLA class I and class II types were available, the types were taken from metadata supplied by the sample provider, not from assay-based typing. The samples were drawn from two sources: the first 160 participants of the ongoing ImmuneRACE study, and 1,000 to 1,500 subjects contributed by 6 global collaborators. Subjects who had been exposed to COVID-19, were actively infected with it, or had recovered from it provided the deeply sampled blood TCRbeta repertoires that made up the dataset. A freely available public database, intended as a resource for researchers studying the immune response to SARS-CoV-2, is where the repertoires were released. The prospective study material was composed of cDNA or gDNA derived from T cells, B-cell-depleted T cells, or PBMCs. The sample metadata nearly always contained a de-identified subject ID, COVID-19 status, age in years and sex.

One collaborating source in Seattle enrolled patients during active infection and followed them longitudinally through the course of disease. Whole blood was collected in K2EDTA tubes by collaborating institutions according to the institutions' own protocols. For TCRbeta analysis, collaborator samples were shipped as frozen whole blood, as isolated PBMCs, or as DNA extracted from either sample type. For this clone: No cognate antigen has been identified for it. No base quality information exists; no much larger clone differs at one position.

The immunoSEQ Assay, a bias-controlled multiplex PCR, was used to amplify TCRbeta CDR3 regions from genomic DNA. As for the authors' bioinformatics: Nucleated cell counts per sample were estimated from amplification of reference gene primers within the assay. To quantify the absolute abundance of each unique TCRbeta CDR3 rearrangement, sequence reads were collapsed and filtered. For each sample, productive Simpson clonality was calculated as the square root of Simpson's diversity index across productive rearrangements. In its TCRdb copy, this immuneACCESS table keeps in-frame sequences only and misses some clones. Where compared with another copy, unresolved V genes explain less than half of these, and the others have no known cause. V, J and clone size reflect that table, while D and trimming were determined from the DNA. The sample table holds about 260,000 clones, of which about nine tenths were seen once. Of the sample, approximately 2.6% is held by the ten largest clones.

The research as a whole found: The amount of clinical and demographic metadata varied by source and participant and was provided uncurated.

CDR1 SGHTA and CDR2 FQGTGA are derived from the germline V gene. Measured from the cysteine to the phenylalanine, the CDR3 is 16 residues long. Just the 48-base CDR3 DNA is kept, in frame starting at base 1. Germline trimming amounts to 5 bases on V and 3 bases on J, with 11 as the count of junction bases outside the gene matches. The TCR was taken from a person between 18 and 35 years old with COVID-19, enrolled during active disease. Sample: peripheral blood. This chain joins TRBV7-3 to TRBJ2-7; TRBD2 matches 9 bases in the middle. Here the CDR3 is given as CASSPNSGRWVYEQYF. The nucleotide sequence reads TGTGCCAGCAGCCCCAATAGCGGGAGATGGGTCTACGAGCAGTACTTC.